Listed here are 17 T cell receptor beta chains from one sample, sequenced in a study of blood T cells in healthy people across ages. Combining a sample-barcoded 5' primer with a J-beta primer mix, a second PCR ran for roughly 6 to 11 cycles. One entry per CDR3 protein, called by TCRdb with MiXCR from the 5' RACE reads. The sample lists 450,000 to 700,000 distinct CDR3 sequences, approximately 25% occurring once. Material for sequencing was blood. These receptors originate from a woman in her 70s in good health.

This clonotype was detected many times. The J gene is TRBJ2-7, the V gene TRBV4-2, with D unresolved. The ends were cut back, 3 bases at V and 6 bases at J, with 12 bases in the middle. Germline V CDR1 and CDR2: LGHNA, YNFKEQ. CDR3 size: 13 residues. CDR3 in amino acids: CASSHLDKSEQYF. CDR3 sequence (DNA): TGTGCCAGCAGCCACTTAGACAAATCCGAGCAGTACTTC.

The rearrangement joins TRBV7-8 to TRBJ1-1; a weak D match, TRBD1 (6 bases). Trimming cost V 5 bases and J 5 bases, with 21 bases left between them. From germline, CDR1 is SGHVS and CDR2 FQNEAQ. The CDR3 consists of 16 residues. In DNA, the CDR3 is TGTGCCAGCAGCCCTAATACAGGGTCGTGGCGGACTGAAGCTTTCTTT. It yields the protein CASSPNTGSWRTEAFF.

CDR3 nucleotide sequence: TGCAGTGCGACCGGGACTAGCGGGACCCAAGAGGAGCAGTACTTC. This translates into CSATGTSGTQEEQYF. The rearrangement joins TRBV20-1 to TRBJ2-1, with 13 bases matching TRBD2. The end of the DNA aligns better with TRBJ2-7, so the J call may be wrong. The germline CDR1 and CDR2 sequences are DFQATT and SNEGSKA (reference sequence). The CDR3 consists of 15 residues.

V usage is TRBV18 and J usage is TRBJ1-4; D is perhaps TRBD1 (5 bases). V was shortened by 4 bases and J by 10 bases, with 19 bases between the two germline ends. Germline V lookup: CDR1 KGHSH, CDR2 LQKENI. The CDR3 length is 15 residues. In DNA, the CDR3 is TGTGCCAGCTCACAGGAGGGGTCAATGATTGGAAAACTGTTTTTT. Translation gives CASSQEGSMIGKLFF.

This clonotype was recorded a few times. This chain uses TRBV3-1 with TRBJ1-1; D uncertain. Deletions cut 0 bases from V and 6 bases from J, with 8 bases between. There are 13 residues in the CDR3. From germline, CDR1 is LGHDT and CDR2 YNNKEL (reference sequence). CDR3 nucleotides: TGTGCCAGCAGCCAAGATGGGCGTGCTGAAGCTTTCTTT. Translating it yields CASSQDGRAEAFF.

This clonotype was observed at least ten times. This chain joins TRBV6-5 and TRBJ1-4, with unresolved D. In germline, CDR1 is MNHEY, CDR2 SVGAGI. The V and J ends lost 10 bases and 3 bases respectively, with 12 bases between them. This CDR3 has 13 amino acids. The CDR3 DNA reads TGTGCCACAAAGGACGGACCTAATGAAAAACTGTTTTTT. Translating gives CATKDGPNEKLFF.

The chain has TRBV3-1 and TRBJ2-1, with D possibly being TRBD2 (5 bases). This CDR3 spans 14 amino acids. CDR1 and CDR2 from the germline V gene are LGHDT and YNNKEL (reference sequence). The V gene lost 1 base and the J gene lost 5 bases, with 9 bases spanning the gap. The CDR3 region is CASSQVPSNNEQFF. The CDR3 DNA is TGTGCCAGCAGCCAAGTCCCTAGCAACAATGAGCAGTTCTTC.

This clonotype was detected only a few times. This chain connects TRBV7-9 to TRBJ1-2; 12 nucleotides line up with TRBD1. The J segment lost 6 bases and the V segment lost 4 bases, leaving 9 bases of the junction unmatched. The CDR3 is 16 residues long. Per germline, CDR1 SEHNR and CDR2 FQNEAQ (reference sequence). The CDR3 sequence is CASSSTGTGGSDGYTF. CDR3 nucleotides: TGTGCCAGCAGCTCCACCGGGACAGGGGGCTCTGATGGCTACACCTTC.

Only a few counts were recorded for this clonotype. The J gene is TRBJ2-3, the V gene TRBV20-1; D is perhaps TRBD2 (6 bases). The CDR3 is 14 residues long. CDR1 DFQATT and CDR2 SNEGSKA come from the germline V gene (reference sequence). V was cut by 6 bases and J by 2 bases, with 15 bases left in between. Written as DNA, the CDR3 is TGCAGTGCCCCTAGGACTAAAACCACAGATACGCAGTATTTT. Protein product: CSAPRTKTTDTQYF.

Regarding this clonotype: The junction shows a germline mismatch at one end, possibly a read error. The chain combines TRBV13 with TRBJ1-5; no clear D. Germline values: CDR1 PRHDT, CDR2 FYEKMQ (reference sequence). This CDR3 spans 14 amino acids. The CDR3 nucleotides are TGCGCCAGCAGCCTCGTGCCTACCGATCAGCCCCAGCATTTT. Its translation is CASSLVPTDQPQHF. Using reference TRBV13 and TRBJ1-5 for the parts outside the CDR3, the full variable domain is AAGVIQSPRHLIKEKRETATLKCYPIPRHDTVYWYQQGPGQDPQFLISFYEKMQSDKGSIPDRFSAQQFSDYHSELNMSSLELGDSALYFCASSLVPTDQPQHFGDGTRLSIL.

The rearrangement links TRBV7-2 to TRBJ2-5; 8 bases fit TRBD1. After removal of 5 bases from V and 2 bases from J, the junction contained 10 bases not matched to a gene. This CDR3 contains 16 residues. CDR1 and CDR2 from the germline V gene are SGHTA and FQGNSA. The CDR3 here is CASSQGTGRGQETQYF. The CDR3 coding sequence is TGTGCCAGCAGCCAGGGGACAGGCAGAGGGCAAGAGACCCAGTACTTC.

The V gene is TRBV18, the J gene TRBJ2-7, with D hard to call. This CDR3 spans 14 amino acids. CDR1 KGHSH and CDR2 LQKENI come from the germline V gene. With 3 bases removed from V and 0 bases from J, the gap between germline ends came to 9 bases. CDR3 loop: CASSPAAGSYEQYF. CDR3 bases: TGTGCCAGCTCACCGGCAGCAGGCTCCTACGAGCAGTACTTC.

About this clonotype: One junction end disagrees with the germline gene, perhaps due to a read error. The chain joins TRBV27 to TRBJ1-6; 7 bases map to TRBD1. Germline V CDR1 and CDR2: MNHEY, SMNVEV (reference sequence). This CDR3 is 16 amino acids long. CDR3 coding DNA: TGTGCCAGCAGTTCGTCACGACAGGGTTGGAATTCACCCCTCCGCTTT. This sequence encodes CASSSSRQGWNSPLRF.

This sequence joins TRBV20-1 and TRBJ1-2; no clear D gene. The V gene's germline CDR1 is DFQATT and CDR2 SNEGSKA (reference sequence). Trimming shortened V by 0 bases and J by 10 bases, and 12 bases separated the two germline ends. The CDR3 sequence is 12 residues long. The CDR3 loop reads CSARDRSRDYTF. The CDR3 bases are TGCAGTGCTAGAGATAGGAGTAGGGACTACACCTTC.

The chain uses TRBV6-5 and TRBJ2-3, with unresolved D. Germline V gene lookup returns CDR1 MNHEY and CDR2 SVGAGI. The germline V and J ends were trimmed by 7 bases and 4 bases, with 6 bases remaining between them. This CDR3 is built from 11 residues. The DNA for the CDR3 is TGTGCCAGCACCGCGGCAGATACGCAGTATTTT. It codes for CASTAADTQYF.

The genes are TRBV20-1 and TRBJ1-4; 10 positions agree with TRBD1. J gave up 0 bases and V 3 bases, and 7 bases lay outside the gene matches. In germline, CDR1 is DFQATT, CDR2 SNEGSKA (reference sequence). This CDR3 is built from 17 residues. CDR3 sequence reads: CSASPGTGVATNEKLFF. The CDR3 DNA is TGCAGTGCTAGCCCAGGGACAGGGGTTGCAACTAATGAAAAACTGTTTTTT.

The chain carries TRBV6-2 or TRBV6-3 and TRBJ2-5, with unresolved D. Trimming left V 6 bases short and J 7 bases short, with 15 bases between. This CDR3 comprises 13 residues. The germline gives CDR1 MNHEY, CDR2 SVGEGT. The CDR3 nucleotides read TGTGCCAGCAGGTACGTGGGCCCAGGGACCCAGTACTTC. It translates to CASRYVGPGTQYF.